These T cell receptor beta chains were read from a single sample in a study of T cell repertoires in cytomegalovirus infection. Antigen specificity for these receptors is unknown. From the reads, TCRdb called clonotypes with MiXCR, one entry per CDR3 protein. The table lists tens of thousands of distinct CDR3 sequences, approximately 24% of them singletons. Material: PBMCs, sequenced either directly or after in vitro stimulation (not recorded which). These receptors originate from a human donor in good health (CMV status not recorded). Some clones in this sample may be carry-over from other donors' samples. The CDR3 runs from the conserved cysteine through the conserved F or W. D genes are given only for firm matches. Where a row states a size, it is once, few, many or the class of an expanded clone; other rows omit it.

v_call: TRBV10-3; clone_size: many; d_call: -; j_call: TRBJ2-5; cdr3_nt: TGTGCCACCTGGTCGGCAGGGTTGGGAGAGACCCAGTACTTC; cdr3_aa: CATWSAGLGETQYF
v_call: TRBV6-5; clone_size: -; d_call: -; j_call: TRBJ1-1; cdr3_nt: TGTGCCAGCCTCGGGGGTGGCACTGAAGCTTTCTTT; cdr3_aa: CASLGGGTEAFF
v_call: TRBV7-2; clone_size: many; d_call: -; j_call: TRBJ2-5; cdr3_nt: TGTGCCAGCAGCTTACGGGGGGCGCATGAGACCCAGTACTTC; cdr3_aa: CASSLRGAHETQYF
v_call: TRBV19; clone_size: few; d_call: -; j_call: TRBJ1-4; cdr3_nt: TGTGCCAGTAGCTCCGGGACGGTGAATGGAAAACTGTTTTTT; cdr3_aa: CASSSGTVNGKLFF
v_call: TRBV5-4; clone_size: -; d_call: -; j_call: TRBJ1-1; cdr3_nt: TGTGCCAGCAGCACCGGGACAAGGGTCGCTTTCTTT; cdr3_aa: CASSTGTRVAFF
v_call: TRBV7-2; clone_size: -; d_call: TRBD2; j_call: TRBJ2-3; cdr3_nt: TGTGCCAGCAGCCCAACTAGCGGACTCACAGATACGCAGTATTTT; cdr3_aa: CASSPTSGLTDTQYF
v_call: TRBV7-2; clone_size: few; d_call: TRBD2; j_call: TRBJ2-7; cdr3_nt: TGTGCCAGCAGGTGGGCCGGGACTACCGATCACGAGCAGTACTTC; cdr3_aa: CASRWAGTTDHEQYF
v_call: TRBV4-1; clone_size: -; d_call: -; j_call: TRBJ1-5; cdr3_nt: TGCGCCAGCAGCCGAGGTTTGGGGGTCAGTGGGGGGCCCCAGCATTTT; cdr3_aa: CASSRGLGVSGGPQHF
v_call: TRBV7-8; clone_size: few; d_call: -; j_call: TRBJ2-1; cdr3_nt: TGTGCCAGCAGCCCCCCTGCAAGCGGTCTTAACAATGAGCAGTTCTTC; cdr3_aa: CASSPPASGLNNEQFF
v_call: TRBV19; clone_size: -; d_call: -; j_call: TRBJ1-1; cdr3_nt: TGTGCCAGTAGTGATAGCGGGGGCGCGTGGACTGAAGCTTTCTTT; cdr3_aa: CASSDSGGAWTEAFF
v_call: TRBV9; clone_size: few; d_call: TRBD2; j_call: TRBJ2-1; cdr3_nt: TGTGCCAGCAGCGTAGGTCTAGCGGGAGGTGAGCAGTTCTTC; cdr3_aa: CASSVGLAGGEQFF
v_call: TRBV19; clone_size: -; d_call: TRBD1; j_call: TRBJ1-1; cdr3_nt: TGTGCCAGTAGTATTCGGACAGGGGGGTTTCTTATGAACACTGAAGCTTTCTTT; cdr3_aa: CASSIRTGGFLMNTEAFF
v_call: TRBV28; clone_size: -; d_call: TRBD1; j_call: TRBJ1-2; cdr3_nt: TGTGCCAGCAGTTTACTAACAGGGGGTGGTGGCTACACCTTC; cdr3_aa: CASSLLTGGGGYTF
v_call: TRBV7-3; clone_size: many; d_call: -; j_call: TRBJ2-5; cdr3_nt: TGTGCCAGCAGCTTAATGGAGGGGAGACCCCAGTACTTC; cdr3_aa: CASSLMEGRPQYF
v_call: TRBV6-5; clone_size: few; d_call: TRBD2; j_call: TRBJ2-7; cdr3_nt: TGTGCCAGCAGTTCCCCTCTAGCGGGAGGGGTCTACGAGCAGTACTTC; cdr3_aa: CASSSPLAGGVYEQYF
v_call: TRBV20-1; clone_size: -; d_call: -; j_call: TRBJ2-3; cdr3_nt: TGCAGTGTCAGGGGACTATACACGAAAGATACGCAGTATTTT; cdr3_aa: CSVRGLYTKDTQYF
v_call: TRBV7-2; clone_size: many; d_call: -; j_call: TRBJ1-1; cdr3_nt: TGTGCCAGCAGCTTCAGCGCAGGGAATATGAACACTGAAGCTTTCTTT; cdr3_aa: CASSFSAGNMNTEAFF
v_call: TRBV7-2; clone_size: -; d_call: -; j_call: TRBJ1-1; cdr3_nt: TGTGCCAGCAGCTTTTCGTCCGACACTGAAGCTTTCTTT; cdr3_aa: CASSFSSDTEAFF
v_call: TRBV7-8; clone_size: many; d_call: -; j_call: TRBJ1-3; cdr3_nt: TGTGCCAGCGGGGCACCTGACACCTCTGGAAACACCATATATTTT; cdr3_aa: CASGAPDTSGNTIYF
v_call: TRBV5-1; clone_size: many; d_call: -; j_call: TRBJ2-3; cdr3_nt: TGCGCCAGCAGCTTGGACGTAACTAGCACAGATACGCAGTATTTT; cdr3_aa: CASSLDVTSTDTQYF
v_call: TRBV20-1; clone_size: -; d_call: TRBD2; j_call: TRBJ2-1; cdr3_nt: TGCAGTGCTCCCCTAGCGGGGTTGAGCTCCTACAATGAGCAGTTCTTC; cdr3_aa: CSAPLAGLSSYNEQFF
v_call: TRBV7-8; clone_size: many; d_call: -; j_call: TRBJ2-1; cdr3_nt: TGTGCCAGCAGCGCCCGACACGTTAACAATGAGCAGTTCTTC; cdr3_aa: CASSARHVNNEQFF
v_call: TRBV7-2; clone_size: many; d_call: TRBD2; j_call: TRBJ2-1; cdr3_nt: TGTGCCAGCAGCGGATGGGGGACTAGGGGGGGGGAGCAGTTCTTC; cdr3_aa: CASSGWGTRGGEQFF
v_call: TRBV5-1; clone_size: once; d_call: TRBD2; j_call: TRBJ2-7; cdr3_nt: TGCGCCAGCAGCGCGACTAGCGGGAGACGGTACGAGCAGTACTTC; cdr3_aa: CASSATSGRRYEQYF
v_call: TRBV7-2; clone_size: many; d_call: TRBD1; j_call: TRBJ1-6; cdr3_nt: TGTGCCAGCAGCTTAGCGGGACAGACAAATTCACCCCTCCACTTT; cdr3_aa: CASSLAGQTNSPLHF
v_call: TRBV10-3; clone_size: many; d_call: -; j_call: TRBJ2-7; cdr3_nt: TGTGCCATAAGTGTAACCCAACTTTCCTACGAGCAGTACTTC; cdr3_aa: CAISVTQLSYEQYF
v_call: TRBV7-2; clone_size: -; d_call: TRBD2; j_call: TRBJ2-1; cdr3_nt: TGTGCCAGCAGCTTAGAGCCAGCCGCCTCGGGAGGGCAGTTCTTC; cdr3_aa: CASSLEPAASGGQFF
v_call: TRBV20-1; clone_size: -; d_call: -; j_call: TRBJ2-1; cdr3_nt: TGCAGTGCTAGAGTACTACGAGGGAATGAGCAGTTCTTC; cdr3_aa: CSARVLRGNEQFF
v_call: TRBV6-2/TRBV6-3; clone_size: -; d_call: TRBD2; j_call: TRBJ2-1; cdr3_nt: TGTGCCAGCAGCCGAAGGACTAGCGGGAGTGTCTACAATGAGCAGTTCTTC; cdr3_aa: CASSRRTSGSVYNEQFF
v_call: TRBV20-1; clone_size: few; d_call: TRBD2; j_call: TRBJ2-1; cdr3_nt: TGCAGTGCTAGAGAGGGTAGGGCGGGAGGGTACAATGAGCAGTTCTTC; cdr3_aa: CSAREGRAGGYNEQFF
v_call: TRBV4-1; clone_size: many; d_call: TRBD2; j_call: TRBJ2-1; cdr3_nt: TGCGCCAGCAGCCAAGCGGATCTAGCGGGAGGGCCTAATAATCCGCGCAATGAGCAGTTCTTC; cdr3_aa: CASSQADLAGGPNNPRNEQFF
v_call: TRBV7-9; clone_size: few; d_call: TRBD1; j_call: TRBJ2-5; cdr3_nt: TGTGCCAGCAGCTTACCTCCGGGACAGAAAGAGACCCAGTACTTC; cdr3_aa: CASSLPPGQKETQYF
v_call: TRBV5-1; clone_size: -; d_call: TRBD1; j_call: TRBJ2-5; cdr3_nt: TGCGCCAGCAGCTTGACAGGGGGTGGAGAGACCCAGTACTTC; cdr3_aa: CASSLTGGGETQYF
v_call: TRBV2; clone_size: -; d_call: -; j_call: TRBJ2-1; cdr3_nt: TGTGCCAGCACGACGGTTAGAGACAATGAGCAGTTCTTC; cdr3_aa: CASTTVRDNEQFF
v_call: TRBV7-8; clone_size: many; d_call: -; j_call: TRBJ2-3; cdr3_nt: TGTGCCAGCAGCTTACTGTCGAGACTCACAGATACGCAGTATTTT; cdr3_aa: CASSLLSRLTDTQYF
v_call: TRBV6-6; clone_size: -; d_call: -; j_call: TRBJ2-5; cdr3_nt: TGTGCCAGCAGTTCGCTACCAACTACCGGGACCCAGTACTTC; cdr3_aa: CASSSLPTTGTQYF
v_call: TRBV5-4; clone_size: -; d_call: -; j_call: TRBJ2-3; cdr3_nt: TGTGCCAGCAGCCGGTGGGTGGACTTCGATACAGATACGCAGTATTTT; cdr3_aa: CASSRWVDFDTDTQYF
v_call: TRBV6-5; clone_size: few; d_call: -; j_call: TRBJ2-2; cdr3_nt: TGTGCCAGCAGTAGGTCGGCCCGGGACACCGGGGAGCTGTTTTTT; cdr3_aa: CASSRSARDTGELFF
v_call: TRBV6-5; clone_size: few; d_call: -; j_call: TRBJ1-1; cdr3_nt: TGTGCCAGCAGTCTACAGGGTCGGGACACTGAAGCTTTCTTT; cdr3_aa: CASSLQGRDTEAFF
v_call: TRBV20-1; clone_size: -; d_call: -; j_call: TRBJ2-5; cdr3_nt: TGCAGTGCTAGAAGGGAGACCCAGTACTTC; cdr3_aa: CSARRETQYF
v_call: TRBV24-1; clone_size: -; d_call: -; j_call: TRBJ1-1; cdr3_nt: TGTGCCACCACCAGGGCTGGGAAAGCTTTCTTT; cdr3_aa: CATTRAGKAFF
v_call: TRBV7-2; clone_size: many; d_call: TRBD1; j_call: TRBJ2-1; cdr3_nt: TGTGCCAGCAGCGCAGTTGGGACAGGGGAGGATGAGCAGTTCTTC; cdr3_aa: CASSAVGTGEDEQFF
v_call: TRBV7-2; clone_size: many; d_call: -; j_call: TRBJ1-1; cdr3_nt: TGTGCCAGCAGCAACAGGGTCGGTACTGAAGCTTTCTTT; cdr3_aa: CASSNRVGTEAFF
v_call: TRBV7-6; clone_size: -; d_call: TRBD1; j_call: TRBJ1-2; cdr3_nt: TGTGCCAGCAGCTTGACAGGGGGGCTGAGTGGCTACACCTTC; cdr3_aa: CASSLTGGLSGYTF
v_call: TRBV18; clone_size: -; d_call: -; j_call: TRBJ2-5; cdr3_nt: TGTGCCAGCTCATCCGACCTGGGTCAGGCCGAAGAGACCCAGTACTTC; cdr3_aa: CASSSDLGQAEETQYF